This T cell receptor beta chain was observed in a study of Ad26.COV2.S vaccination and SARS-CoV-2 variants. Study-level information: Trial arm assignment for the donor was COV1001 Ad26.COV2.S. Intramuscular Ad26.COV2.S doses were given once or twice, 56 days apart. The study, taken as a whole, reports: Estimates derived from TCR breadth and depth analyses may have underestimated total T cell responses.

Treatment noted: about 20 received Ad26.COV2.S at low or high dose, single or two shots; about 5 received placebo; per-sample allocation not given. The samples date from day 63 after the first vaccine or placebo injection. In Boston, an adult donor aged 18-55 years took part. For this clone: Its antigen is as yet unknown. The sample has other DNA sequences that encode this CDR3 too.

Method: immunoSEQ multiplex PCR; TCRdb's copy keeps in-frame clones and lacks some. The sample has 200,000 to 250,000 clones; over 75% are singletons. The receptor's source is a person between 18 and 59 years old who received the Ad26.COV2.S COVID-19 vaccine or a placebo. Material: peripheral blood, obtained in a trial of Ad26.COV2.S vaccine versus placebo.

DNA for the CDR3: TGTGCCAGTAGTAGAACAGGAGGAGGTACAGATACGCAGTATTTT. Its protein is CASSRTGGGTDTQYF. The gene calls are TRBV19 and TRBJ2-3; either TRBD1 or TRBD2 may fit D (5 bases each). Germline assignment: CDR1 LNHDA and CDR2 SQIVND (reference sequence). The V end lost 4 bases, the J end lost 3 bases, and 14 bases lay between the germline ends. The CDR3 is made up of 15 amino acids.